The clone carrying this T cell receptor (beta chain) has a handful of counts. Trimming took 4 bases from V and 5 from J; bases not matched to a gene: 5. In germline, CDR1 is MNHEY, CDR2 SVGAGI. CDR3 length: 14 amino acids. This sample was taken from a study of cytomegalovirus exposure and HLA in healthy donors. Amplification used 60 Vbeta primers and 13 Jbeta primers. Profiling relied on immunoSEQ multiplex PCR, and the TCRdb table lists in-frame clones only, not all of them. The sample carries some 28,000 clones, 62% recorded once. The sequencing input was PBMCs. This TCR came from a male donor in good health and CMV-seropositive. This chain uses TRBV6-5 with TRBJ1-1, with 9 nucleotides matching TRBD1. The CDR3, as DNA: TGTGCCAGCAGTTTTACAGGGGGCTGGACTGAAGCTTTCTTT. It yields the protein CASSFTGGWTEAFF.